Each of the 3 T cell receptor beta chains below was sequenced from the same sample in a study of blood T cell repertoires in COVID-19. Libraries were prepared by immunoSEQ multiplex PCR; TCRdb keeps only in-frame clonotypes and omits some of them. This repertoire shows around 150,000 clones, approximately 81% found once; its top ten account for roughly 8%. Sequenced: peripheral blood. These receptors all come from a woman aged 60 to 75 with COVID-19, enrolled during active disease.

The gene calls are TRBV29-1 and TRBJ2-3, with TRBD2 as a possible D gene (5 bases). The CDR3 totals 12 residues. The ends were cut back, 6 bases at V and 5 bases at J, with 12 bases in the middle. Germline loops: CDR1 SQVTM, CDR2 ANQGSEA. The CDR3 is CSVSLARDTQYF. The CDR3 nucleotides read TGCAGCGTATCCCTAGCCAGAGATACGCAGTATTTT.

The V gene is TRBV2, the J gene TRBJ2-1; 9 nucleotides match TRBD1. The CDR3 runs 12 residues. V lost 6 bases, J lost 12 bases, and 6 bases stayed unmatched. Germline CDR1 and CDR2: SNHLY and FYNNEI. DNA of the CDR3: TGTGCCAGCAGAGAGACAGGGGGAGGGCAGTTCTTC. It yields the protein CASRETGGGQFF.

This rearrangement joins TRBV30 to TRBJ2-2, with D maybe TRBD2 (5 bases). V shed 5 bases and J shed 4 bases, with 11 bases lying between them. CDR3 length: 13 amino acids. From germline, CDR1 is GTSNPN and CDR2 SVGIG (reference sequence). CDR3 residues: CAWGRGRTGELFF. CDR3 nucleotides: TGTGCCTGGGGCCGGGGTCGCACCGGGGAGCTGTTTTTT.